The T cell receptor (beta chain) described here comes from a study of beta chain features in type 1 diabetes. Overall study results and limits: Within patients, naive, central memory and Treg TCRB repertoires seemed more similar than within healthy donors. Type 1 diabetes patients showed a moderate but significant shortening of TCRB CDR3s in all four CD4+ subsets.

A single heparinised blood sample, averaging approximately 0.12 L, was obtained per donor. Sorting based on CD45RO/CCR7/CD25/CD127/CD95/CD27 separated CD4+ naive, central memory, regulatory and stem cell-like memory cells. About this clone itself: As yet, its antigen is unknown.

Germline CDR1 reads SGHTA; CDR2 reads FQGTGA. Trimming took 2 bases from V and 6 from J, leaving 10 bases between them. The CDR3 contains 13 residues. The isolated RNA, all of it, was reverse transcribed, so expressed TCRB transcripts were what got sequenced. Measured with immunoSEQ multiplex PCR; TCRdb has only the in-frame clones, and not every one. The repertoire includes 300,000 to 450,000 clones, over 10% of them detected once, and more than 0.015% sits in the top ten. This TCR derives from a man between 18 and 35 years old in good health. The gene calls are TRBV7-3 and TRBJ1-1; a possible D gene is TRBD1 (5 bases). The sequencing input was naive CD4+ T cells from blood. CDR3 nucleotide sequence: TGTGCCAGCAGCTTACAGGGAGGTGCTGAAGCTTTCTTT. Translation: CASSLQGGAEAFF.